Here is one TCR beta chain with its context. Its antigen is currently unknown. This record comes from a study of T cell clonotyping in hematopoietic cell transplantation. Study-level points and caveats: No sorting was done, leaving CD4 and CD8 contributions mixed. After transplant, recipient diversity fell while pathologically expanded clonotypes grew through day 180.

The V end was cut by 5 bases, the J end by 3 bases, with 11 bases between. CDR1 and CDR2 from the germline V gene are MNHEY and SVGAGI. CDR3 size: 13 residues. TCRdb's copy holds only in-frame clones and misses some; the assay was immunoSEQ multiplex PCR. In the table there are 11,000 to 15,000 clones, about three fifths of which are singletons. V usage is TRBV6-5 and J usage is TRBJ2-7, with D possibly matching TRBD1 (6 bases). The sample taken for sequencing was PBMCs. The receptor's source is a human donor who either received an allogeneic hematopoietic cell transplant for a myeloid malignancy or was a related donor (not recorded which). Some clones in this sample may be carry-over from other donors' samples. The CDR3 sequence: CASSATGNYEQYF. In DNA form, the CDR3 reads TGTGCCAGCAGTGCCACAGGGAACTACGAGCAGTACTTC.